The 19 T cell receptor beta chains listed next were all sequenced from one sample in a study of blood T cell repertoires in COVID-19. Measured with immunoSEQ multiplex PCR; TCRdb has only the in-frame clones, and not every one. The sample lists about 42,000 clones; 90% were seen once. The sequenced sample consisted of peripheral blood. The receptors were sampled from a human donor in a cohort sampled during active COVID-19.

This rearrangement joins TRBV28 to TRBJ1-1; D unresolved. Looked up from germline, CDR1 is MDHEN and CDR2 is SYDVKM. The CDR3 spans 12 residues. Trimming left V 1 base short and J 10 bases short, with 10 bases between. CDR3 residues: CASSLLYGVAFF. CDR3 sequence (DNA): TGTGCCAGCAGTTTATTGTACGGGGTAGCTTTCTTT.

CDR3 sequence: CSGRDIVTYEQYF. As DNA, the CDR3 is TGCAGCGGACGGGACATCGTTACCTACGAGCAGTACTTC. The rearrangement uses TRBV29-1 and TRBJ2-7, with D perhaps matching TRBD1 (6 bases). The CDR3 runs to 13 residues. Per germline, CDR1 SQVTM and CDR2 ANQGSEA. Trimming shortened V by 7 bases and J by 2 bases, and 15 bases separated the two germline ends.

The J gene is TRBJ2-3, the V gene TRBV9; tentatively, D is TRBD1 (7 bases). The germline gives CDR1 SGDLS, CDR2 YYNGEE. The CDR3 extends over 15 amino acids. The ends were cut back, 3 bases at V and 5 bases at J, with 16 bases in the middle. The CDR3 region is CASSDRTGGLDTQYF. CDR3 coding DNA: TGTGCCAGCAGCGACCGGACAGGAGGGTTAGATACGCAGTATTTT. Variable domain in full (rest from reference TRBV9 and TRBJ2-3): DSGVTQTPKHLITATGQRVTLRCSPRSGDLSVYWYQQSLDQGLQFLIQYYNGEERAKGNILERFSAQQFPDLHSELNLSSLELGDSALYFCASSDRTGGLDTQYFGPGTRLTVL.

This chain uses TRBV12-3 or TRBV12-4 with TRBJ1-2; no clear D. CDR3 length equals 13 residues. Trimming pared 6 bases from V and 8 bases from J, leaving 16 bases between. CDR3 sequence: CASRGLFIDGYTF. CDR3 nucleotide sequence: TGTGCCAGCAGGGGCCTTTTTATTGACGGCTACACCTTC.

The chain has TRBV29-1 and TRBJ2-7; possibly TRBD2 for D (6 bases). The CDR3 has 17 residues. Trimming pared 4 bases from V and 2 bases from J, leaving 24 bases between. Per germline, CDR1 SQVTM and CDR2 ANQGSEA. This chain's CDR3 is CSVVGEDTGSLTYEQYF. For the CDR3, the DNA is TGCAGCGTTGTTGGGGAGGATACGGGCTCACTTACCTACGAGCAGTACTTC.

This clone has a handful of counts. The CDR3: CASFPFRLAGESPPRETQYF. Here the CDR3 DNA reads TGTGCCAGCTTTCCCTTTCGGCTAGCGGGAGAATCCCCCCCAAGAGAGACCCAGTACTTC. This chain joins TRBV21-1 and TRBJ2-5; the DNA was not compared with TRBD2, the D call given in the table. TRBV21-1 is annotated as a pseudogene. The CDR3 loop spans 20 amino acids.

The chain uses TRBV7-3 and TRBJ1-6; the D is unclear. The CDR3 spans 14 residues. Germline lookup yields CDR1 SGHTA and CDR2 FQGTGA. The V end was cut by 8 bases, the J end by 6 bases, with 14 bases between. CDR3 in amino acids: CASRSEAFNSPLHF. Written as DNA, the CDR3 is TGTGCCAGCCGGAGTGAGGCTTTTAATTCACCCCTCCACTTT.

J is TRBJ1-3 and V is TRBV7-9; 9 bases match TRBD1. CDR1 and CDR2 (germline): SEHNR, FQNEAQ (reference sequence). J lost 2 bases, V lost 1 base, and 0 bases had no gene match. This CDR3 is built from 15 residues. The CDR3 nucleotides are TGTGCCAGCAGCTTAGGACAGGGGGCTGGAAACACCATATATTTT. This sequence encodes CASSLGQGAGNTIYF.

The V call is TRBV6-5, the J call TRBJ2-7; 7 positions match TRBD1. CDR1 and CDR2 (germline): MNHEY, SVGAGI. Trimming took 8 bases from V and 6 from J; bases not matched to a gene: 13. This CDR3 has 14 amino acids. CDR3 DNA sequence: TGTGCCAGCTCCAAGGCGCAGGGGGTCTCCGAGCAGTACTTC. As protein: CASSKAQGVSEQYF.

This sequence joins TRBV5-1 and TRBJ1-2; 10 bases agree with TRBD1. Unmatched junction bases numbered 8, after V lost 4 bases and J lost 2 bases. The CDR3 is 16 amino acids. Germline V lookup: CDR1 SGHRS, CDR2 YFSETQ. CDR3 nucleotide sequence: TGCGCCAGCAGCCCGACCGGGACAGGGGAAAACTATGGCTACACCTTC. Its translation: CASSPTGTGENYGYTF.

The rearrangement uses TRBV19 and TRBJ1-1; D remains unclear. Trimming left V 3 bases short and J 1 base short, with 9 bases between. Germline CDR1 LNHDA, CDR2 SQIVND (reference sequence). The CDR3 extends over 14 amino acids. DNA of the CDR3: TGTGCCAGTAGTATCGAGACTGCGAACACTGAAGCTTTCTTT. It yields the protein CASSIETANTEAFF.

The V gene is TRBV24-1, the J gene TRBJ1-3; D is undetermined. There are 14 residues in the CDR3. V dropped 3 bases and J dropped 4 bases, with 9 bases sitting between them. The germline CDR1 and CDR2 sequences are KGHDR and SFDVKD. The chain's CDR3 is CATSDLGEGNTIYF. The CDR3 nucleotides read TGTGCCACCAGTGATCTAGGAGAGGGAAACACCATATATTTT.

The chain combines TRBV5-4 with TRBJ2-2, with TRBD1 matching 8 bases. Losses at the gene ends were 1 base for V and 0 bases for J; bases not matched to a gene: 5. The CDR3 length is 17 residues. Germline V CDR1 and CDR2: SGHNT, YYREEE (reference sequence). CDR3 nucleotide sequence: TGTGCCAGCAGCTTGCCTCGGACAGGGTCGAACACCGGGGAGCTGTTTTTT. It is translated as CASSLPRTGSNTGELFF.

V and J are TRBV19 and TRBJ1-1; a weak D match, TRBD1 (5 bases). CDR1 LNHDA and CDR2 SQIVND come from the germline V gene (reference sequence). Trimming left V 5 bases short and J 3 bases short, with 13 bases between. There are 14 residues in the CDR3. The CDR3 DNA follows: TGTGCCAGTAGTTTTCAGGGTCGTTACACTGAAGCTTTCTTT. Protein product: CASSFQGRYTEAFF.

J is TRBJ2-5 and V is TRBV11-2; TRBD2 matches 7 bases. CDR1 and CDR2 (germline): SGHAT, FQNNGV. V dropped 7 bases and J dropped 1; count of bases not matched to a gene: 12. This CDR3 contains 16 residues. The CDR3 region has the DNA TGTGCCAGCAAAGCGATCCGAAGCGGGATCCAAGAGACCCAGTACTTC. Amino acids: CASKAIRSGIQETQYF.

The chain joins TRBV19 to TRBJ1-2; 8 positions agree with TRBD1. This CDR3 comprises 15 residues. J gave up 3 bases and V 6 bases, and 9 bases lay outside the gene matches. Germline loops: CDR1 LNHDA, CDR2 SQIVND (reference sequence). CDR3 region: CASSLSGGGHYGYTF. The DNA of the CDR3 is TGTGCCAGTAGCCTCTCAGGGGGCGGACACTATGGCTACACCTTC.

The CDR3 DNA is TGTGCCAGCAGCCAGGCTAGCGGGAGAGGCAATGAGCAGTTCTTC. Amino acids: CASSQASGRGNEQFF. The V call is TRBV4-2, the J call TRBJ2-1, with TRBD2 identical over 10 bases. The germline V gene encodes CDR1 LGHNA and CDR2 YNFKEQ. With 3 bases clipped from V and 6 bases from J, the junction kept 5 bases outside the gene matches. The CDR3 is 15 residues long.

In this sample, this clone turned up a few times. This chain uses TRBV18 with TRBJ2-1; 11 bases fit TRBD1. CDR3 length: 18 amino acids. Germline lookup yields CDR1 KGHSH and CDR2 LQKENI. With V trimmed by 0 bases and J by 9 bases, 13 bases remained unmatched. This CDR3 reads CASSPPIHGQGASGEQFF. CDR3 DNA sequence: TGTGCCAGCTCACCACCGATCCACGGACAGGGGGCTTCAGGTGAGCAGTTCTTC. Using reference TRBV18 and TRBJ2-1 for the parts outside the CDR3, the full variable domain is NAGVMQNPRHLVRRRGQEARLRCSPMKGHSHVYWYRQLPEEGLKFMVYLQKENIIDESGMPKERFSAEFPKEGPSILRIQQVVRGDSAAYFCASSPPIHGQGASGEQFFGPGTRLTVL.

In DNA form, the CDR3 reads TGCGCCAGCAGCCAAGATCCAGATAGCACAGATACGCAGTATTTT. It specifies CASSQDPDSTDTQYF. V and J are TRBV4-3 and TRBJ2-3; D is uncertain. CDR1 is LGHNA and CDR2 is YSLEER in the germline V gene. V lost 0 bases and J lost 0, with 7 bases in between. The CDR3 totals 15 residues.